One sample yielded the 21 T cell receptor beta chains listed below, sequenced in a study of T cell responses to AZD1222 COVID-19 vaccine (dated by TCRdb to the early 2020s). Reading the label with the study, this specimen's time point is: baseline before first vaccination. Preparation of the library involved the immunoSEQ multiplex PCR assay. Entries here come from immuneACCESS through TCRdb and include only in-frame sequences with V and J called. Some clones fail to appear in such tables; in the studies checked, an unresolved V gene covers under half of the shortfall, and the cause of the remainder is unknown. This sample is represented by around 95,000 clones; approximately 90% of them were singletons. Roughly 15% of the sample goes to the ten largest clones. This material consisted of peripheral blood, taken on day 0 of AZD1222 vaccination. The receptors originated from an adult in good health.

This rearrangement joins TRBV18 to TRBJ2-5, with D perhaps being TRBD1 or TRBD2 (6 bases each). Trimming stripped 1 base from V and 2 bases from J, with 8 bases between. Germline V gene lookup returns CDR1 KGHSH and CDR2 LQKENI. The CDR3 extends over 14 amino acids. As DNA, the CDR3 is TGTGCCAGCTCACCACGGAGGGGGCAAGAGACCCAGTACTTC. This sequence encodes CASSPRRGQETQYF.

The rearrangement uses TRBV7-2 and TRBJ1-3; the D is unclear. The CDR3 extends over 16 amino acids. Germline loops: CDR1 SGHTA, CDR2 FQGNSA. The ends were cut back, 5 bases at V and 0 bases at J, with 14 bases in the middle. The CDR3 DNA sequence: TGTGCCAGCAGCCAACTAGGCAGGAGCTCTGGAAACACCATATATTTT. It translates to CASSQLGRSSGNTIYF. Full variable domain (rest looked up from reference TRBV7-2 and TRBJ1-3): GAGVSQSPSNKVTEKGKDVELRCDPISGHTALYWYRQSLGQGLEFLIYFQGNSAPDKSGLPSDRFSAERTGGSVSTLTIQRTQQEDSAVYLCASSQLGRSSGNTIYFGEGSWLTVV.

V and J are TRBV10-3 and TRBJ1-1; D possibly corresponds to TRBD1 (5 bases). Germline values: CDR1 ENHRY, CDR2 SYGVKD. The V gene lost 4 bases and the J gene lost 6 bases, with 15 bases spanning the gap. The CDR3 covers 14 residues. For the CDR3, the DNA is TGTGCCATCAGTGGGGGGGTAGGGTCCCCTGAAGCTTTCTTT. Protein product: CAISGGVGSPEAFF.

This chain uses TRBV6-5 with TRBJ1-2; 8 bases line up with TRBD1. Germline values: CDR1 MNHEY, CDR2 SVGAGI. V trimming: 5 bases; J trimming: 7 bases; junction bases outside the gene matches: 9. CDR3 length equals 14 residues. CDR3 nucleotide sequence: TGTGCCAGCAGTACCTTCGGACAGGGTGGTGGCTACACCTTC. It yields the protein CASSTFGQGGGYTF.

This chain uses TRBV18 with TRBJ1-1; 9 nucleotides agree with TRBD1. This CDR3 is built from 17 residues. The germline gives CDR1 KGHSH, CDR2 LQKENI. V gave up 4 bases and J gave up 1 base; unmatched junction bases: 10. CDR3 coding DNA: TGTGCCAGCTCACGGGGGACAGGGAGTCGGTCGAACACTGAAGCTTTCTTT. Its protein product is CASSRGTGSRSNTEAFF. Variable domain in full (rest from reference TRBV18 and TRBJ1-1): NAGVMQNPRHLVRRRGQEARLRCSPMKGHSHVYWYRQLPEEGLKFMVYLQKENIIDESGMPKERFSAEFPKEGPSILRIQQVVRGDSAAYFCASSRGTGSRSNTEAFFGQGTRLTVV.

The chain links TRBV28 to TRBJ2-3, with D unresolved. The CDR3 has 12 amino acids. Trimming removed 5 bases at V and 2 bases at J, with 5 bases between. Germline loops: CDR1 MDHEN, CDR2 SYDVKM. CDR3 sequence reads: CASSGPTDTQYF. CDR3 nucleotide sequence: TGTGCCAGCAGTGGTCCCACAGATACGCAGTATTTT. Looking up the rest from reference TRBV28 and TRBJ2-3 gives the full variable domain: DVKVTQSSRYLVKRTGEKVFLECVQDMDHENMFWYRQDPGLGLRLIYFSYDVKMKEKGDIPEGYSVSREKKERFSLILESASTNQTSMYLCASSGPTDTQYFGPGTRLTVL.

The V gene is TRBV7-9, the J gene TRBJ2-7, with 7 bases aligning to TRBD1. Germline-derived CDR1 and CDR2 are SEHNR and FQNEAQ (reference sequence). Trimming took 5 bases from V and 1 from J; bases not matched to a gene: 8. The CDR3 loop spans 15 amino acids. The CDR3 loop is CASSGLGDRSYEQYF. CDR3 coding DNA: TGTGCCAGCAGCGGCCTGGGGGACAGATCCTACGAGCAGTACTTC.

The chain joins TRBV5-4 to TRBJ2-2, with TRBD2 matching over 7 bases. The CDR3 is made up of 15 amino acids. The trim removed 3 bases at V and 6 bases at J, leaving 8 bases unmatched. CDR1 and CDR2 from the germline V gene are SGHNT and YYREEE (reference sequence). DNA for the CDR3: TGTGCCAGCAGCTCTGGACTAGAAGGGGCCGGGGAGCTGTTTTTT. This codes for CASSSGLEGAGELFF.

This clone appeared once. The CDR3 DNA follows: TGTGCCAGCAGCTTGACGGTAGTTAACTATGGCTACACCTTC. This encodes CASSLTVVNYGYTF. The chain employs TRBV7-9 and TRBJ1-2; D call uncertain. The CDR3 consists of 14 residues. Per germline, CDR1 SEHNR and CDR2 FQNEAQ (reference sequence). Trimming removed 3 bases at V and 1 base at J, with 9 bases between.

V gene TRBV7-2 combines with J gene TRBJ2-3; 9 bases fit TRBD2. The ends lost 1 base at V and 3 bases at J; junction bases unmatched: 2. CDR1 SGHTA and CDR2 FQGNSA come from the germline V gene. CDR3 size: 15 residues. The CDR3: CASSLDSGSTDTQYF. The CDR3, as DNA: TGTGCCAGCAGCTTAGATAGCGGGAGTACAGATACGCAGTATTTT. The full variable domain, in which reference TRBV7-2 and TRBJ2-3 provide the parts outside the CDR3, is GAGVSQSPSNKVTEKGKDVELRCDPISGHTALYWYRQSLGQGLEFLIYFQGNSAPDKSGLPSDRFSAERTGGSVSTLTIQRTQQEDSAVYLCASSLDSGSTDTQYFGPGTRLTVL.

The gene calls are TRBV10-2 and TRBJ2-7; 10 nucleotides agree with TRBD2. The CDR3 covers 15 residues. Germline V gene lookup returns CDR1 WSHSY and CDR2 SAAADI. V gave up 6 bases and J gave up 5 bases; unmatched junction bases: 10. The CDR3 coding sequence is TGCGCCAGCAGAGAAGCGGGGGGGCCTAGTAACGAGCAGTACTTC. Amino acids: CASREAGGPSNEQYF.

The chain employs TRBV5-1 and TRBJ1-2, with D hard to call. With 0 bases removed from V and 4 bases from J, the gap between germline ends came to 7 bases. CDR1 SGHRS and CDR2 YFSETQ come from the germline V gene. The CDR3 runs 13 residues. The CDR3 sequence is CASSLGGGYGYTF. The CDR3 bases are TGCGCCAGCAGCTTGGGGGGTGGCTATGGCTACACCTTC.

The rearrangement uses TRBV11-2 and TRBJ2-7, with TRBD2 matching over 11 bases. The CDR3 has 14 residues. The ends lost 5 bases at V and 2 bases at J; junction bases unmatched: 2. Germline values: CDR1 SGHAT, CDR2 FQNNGV. CDR3: CASSLAGGTYEQYF. The CDR3 DNA reads TGTGCCAGCAGCCTAGCGGGGGGAACCTACGAGCAGTACTTC.

The rearrangement uses TRBV27 and TRBJ1-2; TRBD1 agrees at 9 bases. V gave up 3 bases and J gave up 4 bases; unmatched junction bases: 6. Germline CDR1 MNHEY, CDR2 SMNVEV (reference sequence). The CDR3 extends over 15 amino acids. CDR3 coding DNA: TGTGCCAGCAGTTTCGGGGACAGGGACGGCTATGGCTACACCTTC. Residues: CASSFGDRDGYGYTF.

The V gene is TRBV7-9, the J gene TRBJ1-2; 7 bases fit TRBD1. Per germline, CDR1 SEHNR and CDR2 FQNEAQ (reference sequence). This CDR3 comprises 14 residues. After removal of 5 bases from V and 6 bases from J, the junction contained 9 bases not matched to a gene. The CDR3 DNA reads TGTGCCAGCAGCCCCTTCGACAGGGCCAATGGCTACACCTTC. Protein sequence: CASSPFDRANGYTF.

V usage is TRBV7-3 and J usage is TRBJ2-5, with 10 bases aligning to TRBD2. V trimming: 6 bases; J trimming: 4 bases; junction bases outside the gene matches: 5. CDR1 and CDR2 (germline): SGHTA, FQGTGA. This CDR3 is built from 14 residues. CDR3 region: CASSASSGGETQYF. In nucleotides, the CDR3 is TGTGCCAGCAGTGCCTCTAGCGGGGGAGAGACCCAGTACTTC.

The rearrangement joins TRBV28 to TRBJ2-7, with D possibly TRBD2 on 7 matching bases. This CDR3 has 16 amino acids. Trimming shortened V by 3 bases and J by 1 base, and 16 bases separated the two germline ends. The germline CDR1 and CDR2 sequences are MDHEN and SYDVKM. CDR3 bases: TGTGCCAGCAGTTTTACGGGGGGCCCTAGATCCTACGAGCAGTACTTC. Amino acids: CASSFTGGPRSYEQYF.

V gene TRBV19 combines with J gene TRBJ1-1, with D perhaps matching TRBD1 (6 bases). V was cut by 5 bases and J by 0 bases, with 10 bases left in between. CDR3 length: 14 amino acids. Germline V CDR1 and CDR2: LNHDA, SQIVND (reference sequence). The CDR3 loop is CASSAGQMNTEAFF. The CDR3, as DNA: TGTGCCAGTAGTGCTGGACAGATGAACACTGAAGCTTTCTTT.

CDR3 sequence: CASSLSGRADEQYF. The CDR3 DNA reads TGTGCCAGCAGCCTTAGCGGGAGGGCCGACGAGCAGTACTTC. This rearrangement joins TRBV3-1 (or the pseudogene TRBV3-2) to TRBJ2-7; 11 bases are shared with TRBD2. Germline V lookup: CDR1 LGHDT, CDR2 YNNKEL (reference sequence). Trimming removed 4 bases from V and 5 bases from J; junction bases left unmatched: 4. The CDR3 has 14 residues.

The V gene is TRBV6-5, the J gene TRBJ1-1, with a possible D match to TRBD1 (5 bases). Germline CDR1 is MNHEY and CDR2 is SVGAGI. The CDR3 runs 16 residues. V was shortened by 0 bases and J by 1 base, with 12 bases between the two germline ends. CDR3 in DNA: TGTGCCAGCAGTTACTCAAGGGGCGTAGGGAACACTGAAGCTTTCTTT. It yields the protein CASSYSRGVGNTEAFF.

The chain links TRBV5-1 to TRBJ2-2; 9 nucleotides line up with TRBD1. V dropped 4 bases and J dropped 4; count of bases not matched to a gene: 5. Germline assignment: CDR1 SGHRS and CDR2 YFSETQ. The CDR3 totals 15 residues. The CDR3 bases are TGCGCCAGCAGCCGGGACAGGGTCGGCACCGGGGAGCTGTTTTTT. This gives the protein CASSRDRVGTGELFF. Supplemented by reference TRBV5-1 and TRBJ2-2, the full variable domain reads KAGVTQTPRYLIKTRGQQVTLSCSPISGHRSVSWYQQTPGQGLQFLFEYFSETQRNKGNFPGRFSGRQFSNSRSEMNVSTLELGDSALYLCASSRDRVGTGELFFGEGSRLTVL.